The 32 T cell receptor beta chains presented below share a single source sample, sequenced in a study of response to subunit inactivated influenza vaccine. One entry per CDR3 protein results from TCRdb running MiXCR on the RT-PCR reads. Seen here are around 580,000 distinct CDR3 sequences, about 15% observed once, and the top ten hold 11%. The sample here was PBMCs from blood, taken about 11 days after vaccination. These receptors originate from a man aged 50-59 years who received an inactivated influenza vaccine.

This chain connects TRBV4-3 to TRBJ1-3, with D unclear. Germline assignment: CDR1 LGHNA and CDR2 YSLEER. This CDR3 spans 17 amino acids. V dropped 3 bases and J dropped 0 bases, with 15 bases sitting between them. CDR3 sequence reads: CASSQELTPFSGNTIYF. CDR3 in DNA: TGCGCCAGCAGCCAGGAACTCACACCGTTCTCTGGAAACACCATATATTTT.

The chain is built from TRBV29-1 and TRBJ2-1; 14 bases fit TRBD2. Germline V gives CDR1 SQVTM, CDR2 ANQGSEA. The CDR3 has 14 residues. The junction had 6 bases not matched to a gene; V was cut back by 5 bases and J by 9 bases. In DNA form, the CDR3 reads TGCAGCGTTACGGGACTAGCGGGAGTGGCTGAGCAGTTCTTC. This encodes CSVTGLAGVAEQFF.

There are many counts of this clonotype. The chain employs TRBV12-3 or TRBV12-4 and TRBJ2-2; the D gene is possibly TRBD1 (5 bases). This CDR3 region has 15 residues. Trimming took off 4 bases at V and 5 bases at J, with 14 bases between the two ends. CDR3 in DNA: TGTGCCAGCAGTTCAGGTCAGGGCAGTACCGGGGAGCTGTTTTTT. It is translated as CASSSGQGSTGELFF.

This clonotype appeared once. The chain uses TRBV7-2 and TRBJ2-5, with D unclear. The CDR3 is 16 amino acids. Germline V CDR1 and CDR2: SGHTA, FQGNSA. Trimming removed 5 bases from V and 5 bases from J, with 21 bases in between. Here the CDR3 reads CASSPFGESKKETQYF. The CDR3 DNA sequence: TGTGCCAGCAGCCCGTTTGGAGAGTCTAAAAAGGAGACCCAGTACTTC.

This clonotype has a handful of counts. The chain couples TRBV20-1 to TRBJ1-5; D remains ambiguous. The germline V gene encodes CDR1 DFQATT and CDR2 SNEGSKA (reference sequence). The V end was cut by 0 bases, the J end by 5 bases, with 8 bases between. The CDR3 runs to 13 residues. The CDR3 spells CSARDFWDQPQHF. The DNA for the CDR3 is TGCAGTGCTAGAGATTTTTGGGATCAGCCCCAGCATTTT.

The chain employs TRBV11-3 and TRBJ2-1; 8 positions agree with TRBD1. J gave up 6 bases and V 5 bases, and 12 bases lay outside the gene matches. Germline V gene data show CDR1 as SGHNT and CDR2 as YENEEA. The CDR3 runs 16 residues. The CDR3 sequence: CASSTSTGATINEQFF. The CDR3 region has the DNA TGTGCCAGCAGCACTTCGACAGGGGCAACAATCAATGAGCAGTTCTTC.

J is TRBJ2-7 and V is TRBV20-1; no definite D call. Germline CDR1 reads DFQATT; CDR2 reads SNEGSKA (reference sequence). This CDR3 spans 14 amino acids. Trimming cost V 1 base and J 6 bases, with 16 bases left between them. In nucleotides, the CDR3 is TGCAGTGCTAGAGTAGCTGCTTCCCTGGGCGAGCAGTACTTC. It is translated as CSARVAASLGEQYF.

In this sample, this clonotype turned up a few times. V gene TRBV12-3 or TRBV12-4 combines with J gene TRBJ1-1; TRBD1 is a possible D gene (5 bases). The CDR3 contains 17 residues. Trimming took 5 bases from V and 0 from J, leaving 19 bases between them. CDR3 region: CASSRGRGEVVNTEAFF. Here the CDR3 DNA reads TGTGCCAGCAGTCGAGGGAGGGGAGAGGTTGTGAACACTGAAGCTTTCTTT.

CDR3 nucleotide sequence: TGTGCCTGGAGTGTACTTGGCGGGAGGGCCTACAATGAGCAGTTCTTC. This codes for CAWSVLGGRAYNEQFF. The chain links TRBV30 to TRBJ2-1; 9 nucleotides align to TRBD2. Per the germline V gene, CDR1 is GTSNPN and CDR2 is SVGIG (reference sequence). V was pared by 0 bases and J by 2 bases, with 5 bases of the junction left unmatched. The CDR3 runs 16 residues.

The table lists this clonotype with many counts. The V gene is TRBV7-2, the J gene TRBJ2-1; D call uncertain. V was cut by 1 base and J by 7 bases, with 11 bases left in between. The CDR3 contains 14 residues. The germline CDR1 and CDR2 sequences are SGHTA and FQGNSA. The CDR3 bases are TGTGCCAGCAGCTTAGTGAGTCATCCGAATGAGCAGTTCTTC. It is translated as CASSLVSHPNEQFF.

This clonotype occurred a few times. CDR3 in amino acids: CASSSSGSIGDEQFF. The DNA of the CDR3 is TGTGCCAGCAGTTCTAGCGGGAGTATTGGCGATGAGCAGTTCTTC. This chain links TRBV12-3 or TRBV12-4 with TRBJ2-1, with 10 bases lining up with TRBD2. There are 15 residues in the CDR3. Losses at the gene ends were 4 bases for V and 8 bases for J; bases not matched to a gene: 8.

The CDR3 coding sequence is TGCGCCAGCAGCGGCGGGGCAGCCACAGATACGCAGTATTTT. It specifies CASSGGAATDTQYF. This chain connects TRBV5-1 to TRBJ2-3, with D maybe TRBD2 (6 bases). Trimming shortened V by 4 bases and J by 2 bases, and 11 bases separated the two germline ends. Looked up from germline, CDR1 is SGHRS and CDR2 is YFSETQ. The CDR3 runs 14 residues.

This clonotype was found many times. This chain joins TRBV4-2 and TRBJ2-1; TRBD2 aligns across 9 bases. J lost 5 bases, V lost 0 bases, and 17 bases had no gene match. The CDR3 spans 20 residues. Germline loops: CDR1 LGHNA, CDR2 YNFKEQ. CDR3 sequence reads: CASSQDRADYSGRSHNEQFF. CDR3 DNA sequence: TGTGCCAGCAGCCAAGATCGGGCCGATTATAGCGGGAGATCCCACAATGAGCAGTTCTTC.

The chain is built from TRBV29-1 and TRBJ2-1; 12 positions agree with TRBD2. The CDR3 runs 17 residues. Germline CDR1 and CDR2: SQVTM and ANQGSEA. J gave up 6 bases and V 3 bases, and 12 bases lay outside the gene matches. CDR3 region: CSVDGTSGWDRTNEQFF. CDR3 bases: TGCAGCGTTGATGGGACTAGCGGGTGGGACCGGACCAATGAGCAGTTCTTC.

This chain connects TRBV29-1 to TRBJ2-1; no clear D gene. The germline CDR1 and CDR2 sequences are SQVTM and ANQGSEA. The V and J ends lost 4 bases and 6 bases respectively, with 10 bases between them. The CDR3 sequence is 12 residues long. The CDR3 coding sequence is TGCAGCGTTGTGTTGTGGGGCAATGAGCAGTTCTTC. This sequence encodes CSVVLWGNEQFF.

Here the CDR3 DNA reads TGTGCCAGCAGCTTCCGGGCAGGCATCACTGAAGCTTTCTTT. Protein: CASSFRAGITEAFF. J is TRBJ1-1 and V is TRBV11-2; D gene unclear. This CDR3 spans 14 amino acids. Trimming removed 3 bases at V and 4 bases at J, with 12 bases between. Germline values: CDR1 SGHAT, CDR2 FQNNGV. Together with reference TRBV11-2 and TRBJ1-1, the CDR3 gives the full variable domain: EAGVAQSPRYKIIEKRQSVAFWCNPISGHATLYWYQQILGQGPKLLIQFQNNGVVDDSQLPKDRFSAERLKGVDSTLKIQPAKLEDSAVYLCASSFRAGITEAFFGQGTRLTVV.

There are many counts of this clonotype. The chain employs TRBV28 and TRBJ1-5, with D unresolved. The germline gives CDR1 MDHEN, CDR2 SYDVKM. There are 16 residues in the CDR3. The V end was cut by 2 bases, the J end by 3 bases, with 14 bases between. The CDR3, as DNA: TGTGCCAGCAGTTTAGTGGGGTTTAGGGCCAATCAGCCCCAGCATTTT. This sequence encodes CASSLVGFRANQPQHF.

This clonotype has more than one count but fewer than ten. The J gene is TRBJ2-7, the V gene TRBV5-4; TRBD1 aligns across 9 bases. Trimming took 3 bases from V and 6 from J; bases not matched to a gene: 7. Germline CDR1 is SGHNT and CDR2 is YYREEE (reference sequence). This CDR3 contains 14 residues. Written as DNA, the CDR3 is TGTGCCAGCAGCTCAAGGGGACAGGGAGGCGAGCAGTACTTC. This codes for CASSSRGQGGEQYF.

This clonotype was counted only a few times. The rearrangement joins TRBV5-6 to TRBJ2-7; TRBD2 matches at 10 bases. Germline loops: CDR1 SGHDT, CDR2 YYEEEE. After removal of 4 bases from V and 2 bases from J, the junction contained 9 bases not matched to a gene. CDR3 length equals 16 residues. CDR3 DNA: TGTGCCAGCAGCCACCAGGGGGGGACTAGCGCCTACGAGCAGTACTTC. It encodes CASSHQGGTSAYEQYF.

This clonotype has more than one count but fewer than ten. At one of its ends the junction is not consistent with the germline gene, which may arise from a read error. The V gene is TRBV5-1, the J gene TRBJ1-1, with D perhaps TRBD1 (5 bases). In germline, CDR1 is SGHRS, CDR2 YFSETQ. CDR3 length equals 14 residues. The CDR3 DNA sequence: TGCGCCAGCAGTTTGGGGGGGTTGGGCACTGAAGCTTTCTTT. Protein sequence: CASSLGGLGTEAFF.

The chain joins TRBV7-9 to TRBJ1-4, with D possibly matching TRBD1 (5 bases). With 3 bases removed from V and 6 bases from J, the gap between germline ends came to 17 bases. Germline V gene sequence: CDR1 SEHNR, CDR2 FQNEAQ (reference sequence). This CDR3 comprises 16 residues. CDR3 DNA: TGTGCCAGCAGCTTGAGTTCGCAGGGAGTTTATGAAAAACTGTTTTTT. Amino acid sequence: CASSLSSQGVYEKLFF. The whole variable domain, remainder taken from reference TRBV7-9 and TRBJ1-4, is DTGVSQNPRHKITKRGQNVTFRCDPISEHNRLYWYRQTLGQGPEFLTYFQNEAQLEKSRLLSDRFSAERPKGSFSTLEIQRTEQGDSAMYLCASSLSSQGVYEKLFFGSGTQLSVL.

This clonotype was observed a handful of times. The CDR3 bases are TGTGCCAGCAGTTCGACAGGGGACTCTGGAAACACCATATATTTT. As protein: CASSSTGDSGNTIYF. The gene calls are TRBV28 and TRBJ1-3; 8 bases are a match to TRBD1. Germline V gives CDR1 MDHEN, CDR2 SYDVKM. Trimming removed 4 bases from V and 0 bases from J; junction bases left unmatched: 2. The CDR3 runs 15 residues. Variable domain in full (rest from reference TRBV28 and TRBJ1-3): DVKVTQSSRYLVKRTGEKVFLECVQDMDHENMFWYRQDPGLGLRLIYFSYDVKMKEKGDIPEGYSVSREKKERFSLILESASTNQTSMYLCASSSTGDSGNTIYFGEGSWLTVV.

This clonotype came up many times. V is TRBV6-1 and J is TRBJ1-6; 10 bases match TRBD1. Germline lookup yields CDR1 MNHNS and CDR2 SASEGT. The CDR3 totals 15 residues. With 5 bases clipped from V and 10 bases from J, the junction kept 8 bases outside the gene matches. The CDR3 here is CASSPDRGHRSPLHF. The CDR3, as DNA: TGTGCCAGCAGTCCCGACAGGGGGCATCGATCACCCCTCCACTTT.

The gene calls are TRBV28 and TRBJ2-2; possible D gene TRBD2, 6 bases. This CDR3 has 16 residues. Germline V gene sequence: CDR1 MDHEN, CDR2 SYDVKM. Trimming cost V 0 bases and J 0 bases, with 8 bases left between them. This chain's CDR3 is CASSLWGGSNTGELFF. CDR3 in DNA: TGTGCCAGCAGTTTATGGGGGGGATCGAACACCGGGGAGCTGTTTTTT.

This clonotype was picked up a small number of times. This chain connects TRBV29-1 to TRBJ2-2; 8 bases fit TRBD2. In germline, CDR1 is SQVTM, CDR2 ANQGSEA. V lost 4 bases, J lost 4 bases, and 5 bases stayed unmatched. The CDR3 has 14 amino acids. The CDR3 spells CSVVSGLGTGELFF. In DNA, the CDR3 is TGCAGCGTTGTATCGGGACTAGGCACCGGGGAGCTGTTTTTT.

This clonotype was found a few times. The chain carries TRBV5-1 and TRBJ2-3, with 8 bases aligning to TRBD2. Germline V CDR1 and CDR2: SGHRS, YFSETQ. Losses at the gene ends were 3 bases for V and 3 bases for J; bases not matched to a gene: 12. The CDR3 is 17 residues long. The CDR3: CASSSALLADPTDTQYF. The CDR3 nucleotides read TGCGCCAGCAGCTCAGCCTTACTAGCGGATCCGACAGATACGCAGTATTTT.

This clonotype was found a few times. The genes are TRBV6-2 or TRBV6-3 and TRBJ2-7, with D perhaps matching TRBD1 or TRBD2 (5 bases each). V lost 7 bases, J lost 5 bases, and 15 bases lay in between. The CDR3 extends over 13 amino acids. Germline V gives CDR1 MNHEY, CDR2 SVGEGT. CDR3: CASKFKGRDEQYF. The CDR3 nucleotides are TGTGCCAGCAAGTTCAAGGGGCGGGACGAGCAGTACTTC.

This clonotype was seen only a few times. The V call is TRBV24-1, the J call TRBJ1-2; D is uncertain. With 1 base removed from V and 8 bases from J, the gap between germline ends came to 10 bases. Germline CDR1 is KGHDR and CDR2 is SFDVKD. This CDR3 contains 13 residues. The CDR3 reads CATSDFFNGGYTF. The CDR3 DNA reads TGTGCCACCAGTGATTTCTTCAACGGGGGCTACACCTTC.

This clonotype was seen a handful of times. This chain links TRBV24-1 with TRBJ2-6; no definite D call. CDR1 and CDR2 (germline): KGHDR, SFDVKD. Trimming took 3 bases from V and 5 from J, leaving 4 bases between them. This CDR3 is 13 amino acids long. CDR3: CATSDARANVLTF. DNA of the CDR3: TGTGCCACCAGTGATGCCCGGGCCAACGTCCTGACTTTC.

The chain joins TRBV21-1 to TRBJ2-2; TRBD2 is the table's D call and was not checked against the DNA. TRBV21-1 is annotated as a pseudogene. The CDR3 covers 16 residues. DNA of the CDR3: TGTGCCAGCAGCACAGCGGGGGCCCAGAACACCGGGGAGCTGTTTTTT. Residues: CASSTAGAQNTGELFF.

This clonotype was recorded a few times. As DNA, the CDR3 is TGCAGTGCCCAAAGGGGCAGCCAAGAGACCCAGTACTTC. The encoded protein is CSAQRGSQETQYF. This chain joins TRBV20-1 and TRBJ2-5, with TRBD1 as a possible D gene (5 bases). Germline CDR1 reads DFQATT; CDR2 reads SNEGSKA (reference sequence). V gave up 6 bases and J gave up 1 base, with 12 bases separating them. This CDR3 has 13 residues.

J is TRBJ2-7 and V is TRBV6-5, with 10 bases identical to TRBD2. The CDR3 runs 17 residues. Germline V CDR1 and CDR2: MNHEY, SVGAGI. The V and J ends lost 0 bases and 4 bases, in that order; junction bases with no gene match: 9. The CDR3 coding sequence is TGTGCCAGCAGTTACTCCGTTAATAGCGGGAGGCGATACGAGCAGTACTTC. This sequence encodes CASSYSVNSGRRYEQYF.